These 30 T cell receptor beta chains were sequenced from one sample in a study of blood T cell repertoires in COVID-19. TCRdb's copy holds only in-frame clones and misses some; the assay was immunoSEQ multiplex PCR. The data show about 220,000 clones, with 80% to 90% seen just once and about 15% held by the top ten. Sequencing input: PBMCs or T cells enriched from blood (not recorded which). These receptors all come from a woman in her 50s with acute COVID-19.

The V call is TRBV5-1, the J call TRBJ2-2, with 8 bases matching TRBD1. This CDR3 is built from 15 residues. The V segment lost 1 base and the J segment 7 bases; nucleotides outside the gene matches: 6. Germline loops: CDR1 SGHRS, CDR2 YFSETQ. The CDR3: CASSLIRGHGGELFF. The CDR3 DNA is TGCGCCAGCAGCTTGATCAGGGGGCATGGCGGGGAGCTGTTTTTT.

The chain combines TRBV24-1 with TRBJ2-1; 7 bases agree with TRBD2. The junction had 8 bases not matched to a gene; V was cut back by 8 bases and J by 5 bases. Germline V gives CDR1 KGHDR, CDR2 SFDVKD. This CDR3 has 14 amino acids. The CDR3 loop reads CATTGPGLNNEQFF. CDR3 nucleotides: TGTGCCACCACTGGGCCGGGACTAAACAATGAGCAGTTCTTC.

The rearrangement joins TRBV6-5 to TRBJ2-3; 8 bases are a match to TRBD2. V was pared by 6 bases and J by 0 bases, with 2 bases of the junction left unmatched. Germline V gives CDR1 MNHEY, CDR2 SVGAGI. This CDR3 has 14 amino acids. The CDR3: CASRAGASTDTQYF. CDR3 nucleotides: TGTGCCAGCAGAGCGGGAGCTAGCACAGATACGCAGTATTTT.

The CDR3 nucleotides are TGTGCCAGCAGTGACAGACTAGAGAATGAGCAGTTCTTC. It specifies CASSDRLENEQFF. This chain joins TRBV2 and TRBJ2-1, with D possibly TRBD2 on 6 matching bases. This CDR3 is 13 amino acids long. V shed 3 bases and J shed 7 bases, with 10 bases lying between them. Germline-derived CDR1 and CDR2 are SNHLY and FYNNEI.

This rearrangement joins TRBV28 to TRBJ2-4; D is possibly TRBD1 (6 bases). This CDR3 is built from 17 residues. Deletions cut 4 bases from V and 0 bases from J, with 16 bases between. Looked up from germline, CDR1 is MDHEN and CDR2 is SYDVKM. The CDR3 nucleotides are TGTGCCAGCAGTTCCCAAAGGACAGCCTTAGCCAAAAACATTCAGTACTTC. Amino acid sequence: CASSSQRTALAKNIQYF.

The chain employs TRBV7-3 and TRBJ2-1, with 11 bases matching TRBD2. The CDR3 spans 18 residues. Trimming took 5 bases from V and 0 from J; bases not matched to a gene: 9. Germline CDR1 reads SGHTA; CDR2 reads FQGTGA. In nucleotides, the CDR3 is TGTGCCAGCAGCCCAGACAAGACTAGCGGGGCCTCCTACAATGAGCAGTTCTTC. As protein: CASSPDKTSGASYNEQFF. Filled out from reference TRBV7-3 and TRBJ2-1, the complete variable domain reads GAGVSQTPSNKVTEKGKYVELRCDPISGHTALYWYRQSLGQGPEFLIYFQGTGAADDSGLPNDRFFAVRPEGSVSTLKIQRTERGDSAVYLCASSPDKTSGASYNEQFFGPGTRLTVL.

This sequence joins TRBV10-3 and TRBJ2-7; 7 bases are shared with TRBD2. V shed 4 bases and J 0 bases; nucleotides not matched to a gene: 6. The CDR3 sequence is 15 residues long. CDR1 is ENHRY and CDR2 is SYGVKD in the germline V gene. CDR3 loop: CAISASGTNSYEQYF. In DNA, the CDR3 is TGTGCCATCAGTGCCTCCGGGACTAACTCCTACGAGCAGTACTTC.

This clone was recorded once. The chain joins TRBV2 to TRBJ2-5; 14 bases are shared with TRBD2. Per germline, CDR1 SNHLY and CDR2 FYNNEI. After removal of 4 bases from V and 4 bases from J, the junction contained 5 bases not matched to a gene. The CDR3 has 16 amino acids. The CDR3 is CASSGGLAGVLETQYF. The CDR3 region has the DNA TGTGCCAGCAGTGGGGGACTAGCGGGAGTTCTAGAGACCCAGTACTTC.

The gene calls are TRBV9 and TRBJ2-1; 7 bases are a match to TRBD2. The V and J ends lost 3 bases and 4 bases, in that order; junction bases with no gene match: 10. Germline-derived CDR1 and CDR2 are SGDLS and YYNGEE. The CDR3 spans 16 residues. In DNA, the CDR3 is TGTGCCAGCAGCGGTCGATGGGAGGGGAGGTACAATGAGCAGTTCTTC. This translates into CASSGRWEGRYNEQFF.

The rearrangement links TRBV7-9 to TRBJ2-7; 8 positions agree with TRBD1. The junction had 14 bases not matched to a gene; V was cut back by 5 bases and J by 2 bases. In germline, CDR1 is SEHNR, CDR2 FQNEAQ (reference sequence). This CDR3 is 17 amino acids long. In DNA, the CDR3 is TGTGCCAGCAGCCTACGGACAGCAGGGGGCCCTCCCTACGAGCAGTACTTC. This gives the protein CASSLRTAGGPPYEQYF.

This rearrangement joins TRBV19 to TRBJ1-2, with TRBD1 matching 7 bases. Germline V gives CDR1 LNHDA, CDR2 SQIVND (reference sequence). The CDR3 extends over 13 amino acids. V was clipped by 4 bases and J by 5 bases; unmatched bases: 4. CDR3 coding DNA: TGTGCCAGTAGTACTACAGGGGCGTATGGCTACACCTTC. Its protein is CASSTTGAYGYTF.

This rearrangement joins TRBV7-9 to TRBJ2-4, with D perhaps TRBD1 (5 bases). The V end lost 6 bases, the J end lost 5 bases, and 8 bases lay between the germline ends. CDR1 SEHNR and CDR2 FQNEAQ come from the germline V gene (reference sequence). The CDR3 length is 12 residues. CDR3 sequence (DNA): TGTGCCAGCAGATCGACAGAAAACATTCAGTACTTC. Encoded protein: CASRSTENIQYF. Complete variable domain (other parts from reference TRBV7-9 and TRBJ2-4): DTGVSQNPRHKITKRGQNVTFRCDPISEHNRLYWYRQTLGQGPEFLTYFQNEAQLEKSRLLSDRFSAERPKGSFSTLEIQRTEQGDSAMYLCASRSTENIQYFGAGTRLSVL.

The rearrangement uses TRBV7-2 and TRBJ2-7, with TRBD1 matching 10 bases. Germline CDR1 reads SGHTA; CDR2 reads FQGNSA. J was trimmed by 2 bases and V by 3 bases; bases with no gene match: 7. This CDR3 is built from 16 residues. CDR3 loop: CASSFAGTGDPYEQYF. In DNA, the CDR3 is TGTGCCAGCAGCTTTGCCGGGACAGGGGACCCCTACGAGCAGTACTTC.

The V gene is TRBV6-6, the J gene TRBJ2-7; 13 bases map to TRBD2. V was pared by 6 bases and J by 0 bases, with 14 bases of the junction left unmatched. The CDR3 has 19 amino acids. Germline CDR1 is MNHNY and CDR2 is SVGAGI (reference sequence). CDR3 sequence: CASSRRTSGSKAGSYEQYF. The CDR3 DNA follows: TGTGCCAGCAGCCGACGGACTAGCGGGAGTAAGGCAGGCTCCTACGAGCAGTACTTC.

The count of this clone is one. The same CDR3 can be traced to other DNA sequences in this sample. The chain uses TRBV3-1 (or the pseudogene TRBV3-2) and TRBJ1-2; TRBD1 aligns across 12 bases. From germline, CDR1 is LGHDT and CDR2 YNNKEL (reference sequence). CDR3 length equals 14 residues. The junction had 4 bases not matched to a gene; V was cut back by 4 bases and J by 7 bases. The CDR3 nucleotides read TGTGCCAGCAGCCCCCGGGACAGGGGGCTTGGCTACACCTTC. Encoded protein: CASSPRDRGLGYTF.

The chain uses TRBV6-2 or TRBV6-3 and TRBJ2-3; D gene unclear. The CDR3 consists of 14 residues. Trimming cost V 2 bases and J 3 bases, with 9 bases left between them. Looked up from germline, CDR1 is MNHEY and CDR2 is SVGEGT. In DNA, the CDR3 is TGTGCCAGCAGTTACATCCTCGTTACAGATACGCAGTATTTT. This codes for CASSYILVTDTQYF.

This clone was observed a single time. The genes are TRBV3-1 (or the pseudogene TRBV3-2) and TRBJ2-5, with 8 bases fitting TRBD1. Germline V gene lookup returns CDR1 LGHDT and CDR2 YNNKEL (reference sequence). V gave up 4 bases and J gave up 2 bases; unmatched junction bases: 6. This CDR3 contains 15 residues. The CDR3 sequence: CASSLGTGLQETQYF. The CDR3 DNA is TGTGCCAGCAGCCTCGGGACAGGCTTACAAGAGACCCAGTACTTC.

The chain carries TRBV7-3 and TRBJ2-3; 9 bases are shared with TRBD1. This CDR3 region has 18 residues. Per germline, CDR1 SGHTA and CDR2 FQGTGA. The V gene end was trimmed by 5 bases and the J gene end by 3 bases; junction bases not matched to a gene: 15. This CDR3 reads CASSPLAAGTGSTDTQYF. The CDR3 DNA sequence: TGTGCCAGCAGCCCATTAGCAGCCGGGACAGGGAGTACAGATACGCAGTATTTT.

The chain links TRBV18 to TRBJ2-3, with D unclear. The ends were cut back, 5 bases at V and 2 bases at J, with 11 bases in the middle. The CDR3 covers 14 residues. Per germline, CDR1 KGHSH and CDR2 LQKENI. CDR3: CASSGQIYTDTQYF. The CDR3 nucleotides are TGTGCCAGCTCAGGGCAGATTTACACAGATACGCAGTATTTT.

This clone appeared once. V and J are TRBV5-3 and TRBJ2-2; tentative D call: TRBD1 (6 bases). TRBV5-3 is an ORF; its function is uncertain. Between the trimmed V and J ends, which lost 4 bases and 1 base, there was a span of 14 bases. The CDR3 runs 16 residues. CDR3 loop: CARSRYGTLNTGELFF. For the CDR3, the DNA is TGTGCCAGAAGCCGATACGGGACACTGAACACCGGGGAGCTGTTTTTT.

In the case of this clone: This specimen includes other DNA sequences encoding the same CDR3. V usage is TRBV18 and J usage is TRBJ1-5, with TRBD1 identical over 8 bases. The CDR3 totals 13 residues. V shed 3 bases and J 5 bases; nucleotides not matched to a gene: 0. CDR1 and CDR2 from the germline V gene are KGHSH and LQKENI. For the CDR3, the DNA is TGTGCCAGCTCACCGGACAGGGATCAGCCCCAGCATTTT. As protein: CASSPDRDQPQHF.

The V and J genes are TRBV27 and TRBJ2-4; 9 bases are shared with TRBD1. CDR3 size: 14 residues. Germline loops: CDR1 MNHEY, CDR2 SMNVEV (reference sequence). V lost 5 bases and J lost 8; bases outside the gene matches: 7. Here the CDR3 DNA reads TGTGCCAGCAGTGTAACAGGGGGCATAGACATTCAGTACTTC. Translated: CASSVTGGIDIQYF.

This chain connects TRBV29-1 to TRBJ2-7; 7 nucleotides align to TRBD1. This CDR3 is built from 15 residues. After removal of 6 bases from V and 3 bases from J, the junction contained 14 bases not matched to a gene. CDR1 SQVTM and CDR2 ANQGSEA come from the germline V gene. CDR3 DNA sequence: TGCAGCGTGAACGGGCTGACAGGGAAAGACTACGAGCAGTACTTC. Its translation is CSVNGLTGKDYEQYF.

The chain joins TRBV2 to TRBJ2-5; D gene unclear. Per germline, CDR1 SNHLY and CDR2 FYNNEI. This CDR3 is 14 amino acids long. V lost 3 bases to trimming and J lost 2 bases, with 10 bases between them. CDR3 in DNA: TGTGCCAGCAGTGATAGGATAGCTCAAGAGACCCAGTACTTC. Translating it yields CASSDRIAQETQYF. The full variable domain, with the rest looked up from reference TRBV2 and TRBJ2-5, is EPEVTQTPSHQVTQMGQEVILRCVPISNHLYFYWYRQILGQKVEFLVSFYNNEISEKSEIFDDQFSVERPDGSNFTLKIRSTKLEDSAMYFCASSDRIAQETQYFGPGTRLLVL.

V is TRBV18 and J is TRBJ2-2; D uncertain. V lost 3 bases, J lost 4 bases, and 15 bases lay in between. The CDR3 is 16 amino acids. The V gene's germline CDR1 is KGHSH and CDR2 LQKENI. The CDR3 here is CASSPSSTPGTGELFF. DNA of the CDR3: TGTGCCAGCTCACCCTCCTCCACCCCGGGCACCGGGGAGCTGTTTTTT.

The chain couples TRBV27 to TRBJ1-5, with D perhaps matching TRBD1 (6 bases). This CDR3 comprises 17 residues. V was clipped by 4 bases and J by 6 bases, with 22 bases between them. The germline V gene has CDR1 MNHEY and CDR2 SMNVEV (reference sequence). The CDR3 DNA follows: TGTGCCAGCAGTTCCATCGGCGACAGGTGGGGCAGTCAGCCCCAGCATTTT. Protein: CASSSIGDRWGSQPQHF.

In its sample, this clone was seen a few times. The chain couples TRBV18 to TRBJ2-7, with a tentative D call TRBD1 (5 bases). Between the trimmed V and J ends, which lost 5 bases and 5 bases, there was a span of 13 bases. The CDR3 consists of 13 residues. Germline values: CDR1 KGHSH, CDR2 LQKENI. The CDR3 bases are TGTGCCAGCTCAGGGGTCAGGGTGGACGAGCAGTACTTC. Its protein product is CASSGVRVDEQYF.

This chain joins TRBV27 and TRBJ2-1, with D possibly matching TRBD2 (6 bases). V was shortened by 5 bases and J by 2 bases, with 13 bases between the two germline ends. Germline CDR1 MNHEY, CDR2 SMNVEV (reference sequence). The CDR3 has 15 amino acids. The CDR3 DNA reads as TGTGCCAGCAGTCCGATAGCGGAAACCTACAATGAGCAGTTCTTC. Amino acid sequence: CASSPIAETYNEQFF.

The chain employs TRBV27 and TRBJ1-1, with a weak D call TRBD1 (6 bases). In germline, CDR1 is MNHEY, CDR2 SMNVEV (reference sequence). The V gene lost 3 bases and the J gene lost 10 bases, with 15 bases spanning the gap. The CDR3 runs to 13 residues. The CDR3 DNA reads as TGTGCCAGCAGTTTGCGCACAGGGTTCGTAGCTTTCTTT. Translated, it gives CASSLRTGFVAFF.

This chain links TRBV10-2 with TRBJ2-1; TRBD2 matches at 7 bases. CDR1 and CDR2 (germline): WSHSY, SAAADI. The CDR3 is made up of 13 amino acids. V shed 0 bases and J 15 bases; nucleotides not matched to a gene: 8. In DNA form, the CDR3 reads TGCGCCAGCAGTGAGTCGACTCGAGCGGGACCGTTCTTC. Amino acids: CASSESTRAGPFF.